The T cell receptor (beta chain) under discussion was sequenced for a study of cytomegalovirus exposure and HLA in healthy donors. Study background: Later, an analysis reported that the roughly 120 validation repertoires had used the same platform as the approximately 600 first-cohort repertoires.

Using immunoSEQ multiplex PCR, the repertoire was profiled, and TCRdb retains in-frame clones only, with some absent. Of 180,000 or so clones in the sample, around nine tenths are singletons; the top ten hold 7.2%. Note on this clone: The antigen is not known.

The CDR3 sequence is 14 residues long. CDR1 LNHDA and CDR2 SQIVND come from the germline V gene (reference sequence). V was clipped by 3 bases and J by 3 bases, with 6 bases between them. Findings and caveats of the study: The classifier was said to identify cytomegalovirus status with high specificity and sensitivity.

The chain combines TRBV19 with TRBJ1-6; no firm D call. The sequence was collected from a man aged 25 to 40 in good health and CMV-seropositive. Sequencing was done on a sample of PBMCs. CDR3 nucleotide sequence: TGTGCCAGTAGTATTTTCCACTATAATTCACCCCTCCACTTT. It translates to CASSIFHYNSPLHF.